The sample holds one count of the clone carrying this T cell receptor (beta chain). In the original workflow: Estimation of nucleated cell counts relied on the amplification of reference gene primers. Generated by immunoSEQ multiplex PCR, the TCRdb table keeps only in-frame clones and is missing some. That table gives V, J and clone size, and the DNA gave D and trimming. The table shows approximately 70,000 clones, with roughly 92% occurring only once. Recruited during active infection, patients (from Seattle) were subsequently followed longitudinally. This sample is drawn from a study of blood T cell repertoires in COVID-19. The wider study: There were acute and convalescent COVID-19 samples, and they came from the United States, Italy and Spain. From T cells, B-cell-depleted T cells, or PBMCs came the material, which was cDNA or gDNA.

V gave up 5 bases and J gave up 8 bases; unmatched junction bases: 4. Germline loops: CDR1 MNHEY, CDR2 SVGAGI. The CDR3 runs to 14 residues. The sequenced material came from peripheral blood. The TCR comes from a man aged 50 to 60 with COVID-19, enrolled during active disease. This chain joins TRBV6-5 and TRBJ1-6, with TRBD1 matching over 9 bases. DNA for the CDR3: TGTGCCAGCAGTAAGGGACAGGGCGATTCACCCCTCCACTTT. This gives the protein CASSKGQGDSPLHF.